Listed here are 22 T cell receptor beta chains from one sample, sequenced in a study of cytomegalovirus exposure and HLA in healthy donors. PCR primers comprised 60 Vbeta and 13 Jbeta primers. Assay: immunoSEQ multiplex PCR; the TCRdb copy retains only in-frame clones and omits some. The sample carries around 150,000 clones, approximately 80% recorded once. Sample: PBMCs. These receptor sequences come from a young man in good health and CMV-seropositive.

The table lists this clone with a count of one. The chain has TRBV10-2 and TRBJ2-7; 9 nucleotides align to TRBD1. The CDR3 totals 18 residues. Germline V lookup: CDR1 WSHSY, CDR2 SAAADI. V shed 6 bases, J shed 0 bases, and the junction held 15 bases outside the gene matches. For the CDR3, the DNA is TGCGCCAGCAGAGAATGGACAGGGGTTCCAGTGAGCTCCTACGAGCAGTACTTC. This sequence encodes CASREWTGVPVSSYEQYF.

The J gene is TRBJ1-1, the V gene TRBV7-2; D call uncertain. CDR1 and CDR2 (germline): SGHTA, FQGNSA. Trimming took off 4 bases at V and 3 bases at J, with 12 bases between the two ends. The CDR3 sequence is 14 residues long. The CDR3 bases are TGTGCCAGCAGCTGGAGTGTCGGAGACACTGAAGCTTTCTTT. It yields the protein CASSWSVGDTEAFF.

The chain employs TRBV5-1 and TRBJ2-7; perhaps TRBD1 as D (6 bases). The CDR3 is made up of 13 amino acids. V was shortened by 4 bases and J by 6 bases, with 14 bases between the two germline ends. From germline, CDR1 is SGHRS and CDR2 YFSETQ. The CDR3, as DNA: TGCGCCAGCAGCCCCCAGGGGCAGGGCGAGCAGTACTTC. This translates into CASSPQGQGEQYF.

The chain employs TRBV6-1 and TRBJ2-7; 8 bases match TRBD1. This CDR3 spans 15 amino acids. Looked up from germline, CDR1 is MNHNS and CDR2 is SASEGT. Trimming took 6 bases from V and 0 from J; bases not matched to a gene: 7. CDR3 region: CASRPGTGLSYEQYF. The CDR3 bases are TGTGCCAGCAGACCCGGGACAGGACTCTCCTACGAGCAGTACTTC.

This CDR3 reads CASSARSFDYEQYF. The CDR3 DNA reads TGTGCCAGCAGCGCCCGTAGTTTTGACTACGAGCAGTACTTC. This chain connects TRBV7-9 to TRBJ2-7; D gene unclear. Trimming pared 5 bases from V and 3 bases from J, leaving 14 bases between. CDR3 size: 14 residues. The germline V gene has CDR1 SEHNR and CDR2 FQNEAQ (reference sequence).

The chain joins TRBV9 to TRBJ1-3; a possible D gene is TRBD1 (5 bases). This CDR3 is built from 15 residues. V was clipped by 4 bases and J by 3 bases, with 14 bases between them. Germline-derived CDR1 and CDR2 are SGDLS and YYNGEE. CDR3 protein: CASSTRANSGNTIYF. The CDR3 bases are TGTGCCAGCAGCACCAGGGCCAATAGTGGAAACACCATATATTTT.

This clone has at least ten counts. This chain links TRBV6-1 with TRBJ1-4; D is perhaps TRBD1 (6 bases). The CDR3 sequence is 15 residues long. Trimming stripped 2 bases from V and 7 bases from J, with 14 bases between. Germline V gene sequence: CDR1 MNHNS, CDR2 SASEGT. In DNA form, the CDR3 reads TGTGCCAGCAGTGAAATCAGGGGAGAGGCTGAAAAACTGTTTTTT. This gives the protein CASSEIRGEAEKLFF.

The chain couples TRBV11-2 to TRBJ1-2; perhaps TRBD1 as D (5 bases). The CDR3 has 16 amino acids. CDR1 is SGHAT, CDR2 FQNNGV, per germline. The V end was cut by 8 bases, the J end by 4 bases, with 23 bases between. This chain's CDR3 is CASRRIQTGRLYGYTF. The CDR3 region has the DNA TGTGCCAGCCGCCGGATCCAAACAGGCCGTCTCTATGGCTACACCTTC.

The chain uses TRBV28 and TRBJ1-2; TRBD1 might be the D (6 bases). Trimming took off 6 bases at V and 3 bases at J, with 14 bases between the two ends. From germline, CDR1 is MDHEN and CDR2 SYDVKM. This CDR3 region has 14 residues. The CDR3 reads CASRENRVHYGYTF. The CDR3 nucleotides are TGTGCCAGCAGAGAAAACAGGGTTCACTATGGCTACACCTTC.

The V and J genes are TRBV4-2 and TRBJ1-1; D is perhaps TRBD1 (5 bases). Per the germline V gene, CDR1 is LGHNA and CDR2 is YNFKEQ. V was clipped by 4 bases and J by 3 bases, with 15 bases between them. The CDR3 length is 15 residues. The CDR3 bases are TGTGCCAGCAGCCGATGGGCGGACATGGACACTGAAGCTTTCTTT. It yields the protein CASSRWADMDTEAFF.

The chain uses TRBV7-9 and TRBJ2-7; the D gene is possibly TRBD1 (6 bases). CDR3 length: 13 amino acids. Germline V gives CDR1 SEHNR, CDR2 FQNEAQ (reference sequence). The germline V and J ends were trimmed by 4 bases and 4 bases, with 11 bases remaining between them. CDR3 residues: CASSSYRDYEQYF. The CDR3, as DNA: TGTGCCAGCAGCTCATACAGGGATTACGAGCAGTACTTC.

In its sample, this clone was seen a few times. The CDR3 spells CASSEFGERETQYF. For the CDR3, the DNA is TGTGCCAGCAGTGAATTCGGGGAGCGGGAGACCCAGTACTTC. The chain carries TRBV25-1 and TRBJ2-5; perhaps TRBD2 as D (5 bases). V lost 1 base and J lost 5, with 11 bases in between. CDR1 MGHDK and CDR2 SYGVNS come from the germline V gene. The CDR3 sequence is 14 residues long.

CDR3 loop: CASRIQGYTEAFF. CDR3 DNA: TGTGCCAGCAGGATACAGGGCTACACTGAAGCTTTCTTT. The chain has TRBV6-1 and TRBJ1-1; D is perhaps TRBD1 (6 bases). The CDR3 runs to 13 residues. With 6 bases removed from V and 3 bases from J, the gap between germline ends came to 11 bases. Per germline, CDR1 MNHNS and CDR2 SASEGT.

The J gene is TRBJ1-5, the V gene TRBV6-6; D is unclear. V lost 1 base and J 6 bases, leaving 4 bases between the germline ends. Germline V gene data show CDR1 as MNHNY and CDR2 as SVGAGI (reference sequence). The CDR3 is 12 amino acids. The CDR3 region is CASSYLAQPQHF. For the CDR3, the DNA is TGTGCCAGCAGTTACTTGGCTCAGCCCCAGCATTTT.

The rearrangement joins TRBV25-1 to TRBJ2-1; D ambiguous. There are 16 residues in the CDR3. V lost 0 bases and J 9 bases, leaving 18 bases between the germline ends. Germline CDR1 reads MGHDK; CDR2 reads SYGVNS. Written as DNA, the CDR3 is TGTGCCAGCAGTGAATATCCAGGCTCCTCCAGAAGTGAGCAGTTCTTC. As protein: CASSEYPGSSRSEQFF.

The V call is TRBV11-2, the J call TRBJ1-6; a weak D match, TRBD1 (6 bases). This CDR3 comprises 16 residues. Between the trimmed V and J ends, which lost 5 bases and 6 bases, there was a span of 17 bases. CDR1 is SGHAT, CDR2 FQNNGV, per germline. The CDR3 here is CASSPRQASANSPLHF. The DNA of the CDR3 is TGTGCCAGCAGCCCGAGACAGGCCTCGGCTAATTCACCCCTCCACTTT.

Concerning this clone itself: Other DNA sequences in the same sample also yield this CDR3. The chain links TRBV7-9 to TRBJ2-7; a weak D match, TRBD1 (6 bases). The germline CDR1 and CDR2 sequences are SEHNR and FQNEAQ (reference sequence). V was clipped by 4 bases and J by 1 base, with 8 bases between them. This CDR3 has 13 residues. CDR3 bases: TGTGCCAGCAGCTCGGACAGTTCCTACGAGCAGTACTTC. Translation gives CASSSDSSYEQYF.

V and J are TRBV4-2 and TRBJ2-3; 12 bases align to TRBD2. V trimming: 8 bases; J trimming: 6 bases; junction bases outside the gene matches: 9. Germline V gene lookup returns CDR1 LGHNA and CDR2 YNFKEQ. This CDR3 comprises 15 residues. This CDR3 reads CASLPSGGASDTQYF. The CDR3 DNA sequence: TGTGCCAGCCTCCCTAGCGGGGGGGCCTCTGATACGCAGTATTTT.

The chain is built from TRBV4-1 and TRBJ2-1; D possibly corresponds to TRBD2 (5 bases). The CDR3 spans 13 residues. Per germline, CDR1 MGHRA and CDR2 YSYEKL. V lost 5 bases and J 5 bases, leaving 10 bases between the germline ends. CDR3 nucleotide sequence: TGCGCCAGCAGCGAAATAGCGAACAATGAGCAGTTCTTC. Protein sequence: CASSEIANNEQFF.

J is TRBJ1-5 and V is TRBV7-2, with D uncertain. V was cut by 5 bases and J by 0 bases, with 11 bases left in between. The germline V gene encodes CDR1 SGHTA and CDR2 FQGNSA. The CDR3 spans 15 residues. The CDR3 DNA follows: TGTGCCAGCAGCCCTAAGCGGGGTAGCAATCAGCCCCAGCATTTT. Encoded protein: CASSPKRGSNQPQHF.

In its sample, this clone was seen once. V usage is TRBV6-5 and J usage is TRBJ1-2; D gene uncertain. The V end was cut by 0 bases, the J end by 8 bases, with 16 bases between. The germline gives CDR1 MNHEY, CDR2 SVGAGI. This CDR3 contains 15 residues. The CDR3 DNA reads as TGTGCCAGCAGTTACTCAGAGAATTCGGTGGTAGGCTACACCTTC. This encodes CASSYSENSVVGYTF.

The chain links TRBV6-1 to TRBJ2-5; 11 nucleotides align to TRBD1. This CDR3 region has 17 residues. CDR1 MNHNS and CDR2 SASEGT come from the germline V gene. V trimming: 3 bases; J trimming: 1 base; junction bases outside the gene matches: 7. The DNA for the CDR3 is TGTGCCAGCAGTGACATAGGACAGGGGGCAAGCCAAGAGACCCAGTACTTC. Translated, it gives CASSDIGQGASQETQYF.